This TCR beta chain was sequenced during a study of cytotoxic CD8 clonotypes in ibrutinib-treated CLL. Overall study findings and caveats: T-cell clonality at baseline went above that of age-matched healthy donors and rose and fell with circulating CD8+ T-cell counts.

The table came from immunoSEQ multiplex PCR; TCRdb's copy has only in-frame clones and leaves some out. Of some 85,000 clones listed, roughly 80% are singletons. In regard to this clone: Its antigen remains unknown.

The germline V gene has CDR1 SGHNT and CDR2 YYREEE (reference sequence). CDR3 length: 15 residues. V shed 0 bases, J shed 4 bases, and the junction held 3 bases outside the gene matches. This receptor was taken from a human donor with chronic lymphocytic leukemia. This chain links TRBV5-4 with TRBJ2-3, with 9 bases identical to TRBD1. Source: PBMCs, taken after 24 months of ibrutinib treatment. The CDR3 region has the DNA TGTGCCAGCAGCTTGGGGGGACAGGGATCAGATACGCAGTATTTT. It yields the protein CASSLGGQGSDTQYF.